These 24 T cell receptor beta chains originate from one sample sequenced in a study of T-cell memory formation after mild COVID-19. In TCRdb, the 5' RACE reads were re-called with MiXCR into one record per CDR3 protein. Of about 350,000 distinct CDR3 sequences listed, roughly an eighth are singletons. The sample comprised PBMCs or a T cell subset sorted from them (not recorded which). The receptors shown here come from a man aged 18 to 29 who had mild COVID-19 (a few samples of this study predate the infection). Cell type and time point are not known.

V gene TRBV6-4 combines with J gene TRBJ2-3, with D possibly being TRBD1 or TRBD2 (5 bases each). The CDR3 is made up of 13 amino acids. Trimming took off 4 bases at V and 3 bases at J, with 8 bases between the two ends. The germline CDR1 and CDR2 sequences are MRHNA and SNTAGT. The CDR3 DNA follows: TGTGCCAGCAGTGGGGACGCAACAGATACGCAGTATTTT. The encoded protein is CASSGDATDTQYF.

The chain links TRBV7-2 to TRBJ2-3, with TRBD2 matching over 8 bases. The CDR3 is 17 residues long. The germline V gene encodes CDR1 SGHTA and CDR2 FQGNSA. The V gene end was trimmed by 5 bases and the J gene end by 4 bases; junction bases not matched to a gene: 14. The CDR3 is CASSGRTTGGPADTQYF. The CDR3 DNA is TGTGCCAGCAGCGGGCGGACGACGGGGGGGCCGGCAGATACGCAGTATTTT.

This clonotype was counted ten times or more. The gene calls are TRBV6-6 and TRBJ1-5; D not certain. The V and J ends lost 0 bases and 4 bases respectively, with 10 bases between them. Germline-derived CDR1 and CDR2 are MNHNY and SVGAGI (reference sequence). This CDR3 spans 15 amino acids. The CDR3 loop is CASSYSRSENQPQHF. The CDR3 nucleotides read TGTGCCAGCAGTTACTCTCGAAGTGAGAATCAGCCCCAGCATTTT.

This clonotype showed up many times. The rearrangement joins TRBV7-2 to TRBJ2-7, with a tentative D call TRBD1 (6 bases). Germline CDR1 is SGHTA and CDR2 is FQGNSA. Trimming removed 0 bases at V and 2 bases at J, with 8 bases between. This CDR3 contains 14 residues. CDR3 sequence (DNA): TGTGCCAGCAGCTTAGCGGCAGGGGCCTACGAGCAGTACGTC. It codes for CASSLAAGAYEQYV.

The CDR3 DNA sequence: TGTGCCAGCAGTACCCCCGGCTACGAGCAGTACGTC. Translation gives CASSTPGYEQYV. This chain connects TRBV28 to TRBJ2-7; no clear D. The germline V gene has CDR1 MDHEN and CDR2 SYDVKM. V was clipped by 5 bases and J by 3 bases, with 8 bases between them. This CDR3 comprises 12 residues.

V and J are TRBV12-5 and TRBJ1-2; D ambiguous. V was cut by 2 bases and J by 8 bases, with 21 bases left in between. The V gene's germline CDR1 is LGHNT and CDR2 FRNRAP. The CDR3 is made up of 16 amino acids. The CDR3 DNA follows: TGTGCTAGTGGTTTGCTTCGGACCGGAGATCCCAGGGGCTACACCTTC. Translation: CASGLLRTGDPRGYTF.

This clonotype was seen more than once but under ten times. The genes are TRBV4-1 and TRBJ2-7, with D possibly being TRBD2 (5 bases). Germline CDR1 MGHRA, CDR2 YSYEKL. The germline V and J ends were trimmed by 1 base and 6 bases, with 7 bases remaining between them. The CDR3 sequence is 12 residues long. CDR3 residues: CASSQAGGEQYV. The CDR3 coding sequence is TGCGCCAGCAGCCAAGCCGGAGGCGAGCAGTACGTC.

This clonotype was detected a few times. J is TRBJ2-2 and V is TRBV20-1; 8 bases are shared with TRBD2. There are 15 residues in the CDR3. V shed 1 base, J shed 4 bases, and the junction held 5 bases outside the gene matches. In germline, CDR1 is DFQATT, CDR2 SNEGSKA (reference sequence). As DNA, the CDR3 is TGCAGTGCTAGAGCGGTCCGGGGGGGCACCGGGGAGCTGTTTTTT. Translation: CSARAVRGGTGELFF.

This clonotype came up many times. The rearrangement joins TRBV5-1 to TRBJ2-1; TRBD2 matches at 7 bases. V dropped 7 bases and J dropped 5; count of bases not matched to a gene: 12. This CDR3 comprises 15 residues. CDR1 and CDR2 (germline): SGHRS, YFSETQ. The CDR3 is CASVVVPGGNNEQFF. The CDR3 DNA follows: TGCGCCAGCGTGGTGGTTCCGGGGGGTAACAATGAGCAGTTCTTC.

There are a few counts of this clonotype. The CDR3 protein is CASSLRGAGSDTQYF. The CDR3 nucleotides read TGTGCCAGCAGCTTACGGGGGGCGGGATCAGATACGCAGTATTTT. The chain links TRBV7-9 to TRBJ2-3; TRBD2 is a possible D gene (7 bases). This CDR3 comprises 15 residues. Germline V CDR1 and CDR2: SEHNR, FQNEAQ (reference sequence). The V end lost 2 bases, the J end lost 4 bases, and 13 bases lay between the germline ends.

This clonotype was seen a few times. V is TRBV20-1 and J is TRBJ1-1; D might be TRBD1 (5 bases). V lost 6 bases and J 4 bases, leaving 21 bases between the germline ends. The germline V gene encodes CDR1 DFQATT and CDR2 SNEGSKA (reference sequence). The CDR3 sequence is 15 residues long. CDR3 region: CSASPTGGGSTEAFF. In DNA, the CDR3 is TGCAGTGCCTCCCCTACCGGGGGGGGATCCACTGAAGCTTTCTTT.

This clonotype has at least ten counts. The chain is built from TRBV5-1 and TRBJ2-1; 10 positions match TRBD2. The length of the CDR3 is 15 residues. Trimming took 2 bases from V and 8 from J; bases not matched to a gene: 7. Germline CDR1 SGHRS, CDR2 YFSETQ. CDR3 loop: CASSFTSGGADEQFF. DNA for the CDR3: TGCGCCAGCAGCTTCACGAGCGGGGGGGCCGATGAGCAGTTCTTC.

This clonotype showed up many times. This rearrangement joins TRBV7-6 to TRBJ2-2; possibly TRBD1 or TRBD2 for D (5 bases each). This CDR3 has 16 residues. Trimming stripped 5 bases from V and 0 bases from J, with 13 bases between. Looked up from germline, CDR1 is SGHVS and CDR2 is FNYEAQ. The chain's CDR3 is CASSPGSGTNTGELFF. The CDR3 DNA sequence: TGTGCCAGCAGCCCAGGGTCGGGGACGAACACCGGGGAGCTGTTTTTT. Full variable domain (missing parts from reference TRBV7-6 and TRBJ2-2): GAGVSQSPRYKVTKRGQDVALRCDPISGHVSLYWYRQALGQGPEFLTYFNYEAQQDKSGLPNDRFSAERPEGSISTLTIQRTEQRDSAMYRCASSPGSGTNTGELFFGEGSRLTVL.

There are a few counts of this clonotype. J is TRBJ1-2 and V is TRBV5-8; D remains unclear. Germline V CDR1 and CDR2: SGHTS, YDEGEE. V lost 6 bases and J 4 bases, leaving 16 bases between the germline ends. This CDR3 is 14 amino acids long. CDR3 loop: CASTSNGIFYGYTF. The CDR3 coding sequence is TGTGCCAGCACGTCGAATGGGATTTTCTATGGCTACACCTTC.

This clonotype was observed at least ten times. The chain carries TRBV7-2 and TRBJ2-1, with D unclear. The germline V gene has CDR1 SGHTA and CDR2 FQGNSA. This CDR3 has 15 amino acids. V was pared by 5 bases and J by 0 bases, with 11 bases between. DNA of the CDR3: TGTGCCAGCAGCAGAGCCGGAAGCTCCTACAATGAGCAGTTCTTC. Its protein product is CASSRAGSSYNEQFF.

This chain uses TRBV6-5 with TRBJ2-1; TRBD1 aligns across 7 bases. The CDR3 runs to 14 residues. V was pared by 0 bases and J by 6 bases, with 2 bases of the junction left unmatched. Germline V gene sequence: CDR1 MNHEY, CDR2 SVGAGI. DNA for the CDR3: TGTGCCAGCAGTTACTCAGGGGGCCGCAATGAGCAGTTCTTC. Its translation is CASSYSGGRNEQFF.

The chain joins TRBV29-1 to TRBJ2-1, with 9 nucleotides matching TRBD2. V was pared by 6 bases and J by 4 bases, with 13 bases of the junction left unmatched. The V gene's germline CDR1 is SQVTM and CDR2 ANQGSEA. This CDR3 is 16 amino acids long. CDR3 DNA sequence: TGCAGCGTGGGCGGGAGCGCTAGCGGGGAGTACAATGAGCAGTTCTTC. Protein product: CSVGGSASGEYNEQFF.

This clonotype was observed a handful of times. The chain has TRBV7-2 and TRBJ1-1; D perhaps matches TRBD1 (5 bases). Germline lookup yields CDR1 SGHTA and CDR2 FQGNSA. V lost 5 bases, J lost 6 bases, and 19 bases lay in between. CDR3 length: 15 residues. As DNA, the CDR3 is TGTGCCAGCAGCCCGGGGATCGGGGCTCGTCCTGAAGCTTTCTTT. Translating it yields CASSPGIGARPEAFF.

This clonotype was picked up a small number of times. The rearrangement joins TRBV12-3 or TRBV12-4 to TRBJ2-2, with D uncertain. CDR3 size: 13 residues. V was cut by 3 bases and J by 4 bases, with 6 bases left in between. Here the CDR3 DNA reads TGTGCCAGCAGTTTGCAGAGCACCGGGGAGCTGTTTTTT. The encoded protein is CASSLQSTGELFF.

V gene TRBV7-2 combines with J gene TRBJ2-1; TRBD2 is a possible D gene (6 bases). Per germline, CDR1 SGHTA and CDR2 FQGNSA. CDR3 length: 19 amino acids. V was pared by 5 bases and J by 7 bases, with 30 bases between. For the CDR3, the DNA is TGTGCCAGCAGCCCGACTGGACTAAACCCTACCTACAGAAGGAATGAGCAGTTCTTC. It codes for CASSPTGLNPTYRRNEQFF.

A few counts support this clonotype. The gene calls are TRBV6-1 and TRBJ2-1, with TRBD1 identical over 9 bases. This CDR3 spans 14 amino acids. From germline, CDR1 is MNHNS and CDR2 SASEGT. J was trimmed by 8 bases and V by 1 base; bases with no gene match: 3. This CDR3 is CASSEVGTGYEQFF. The CDR3 region has the DNA TGTGCCAGCAGTGAAGTGGGGACAGGGTATGAGCAGTTCTTC.

J is TRBJ2-2 and V is TRBV28; TRBD1 matches 7 bases. Germline V gene sequence: CDR1 MDHEN, CDR2 SYDVKM. The CDR3 loop spans 15 amino acids. V trimming: 7 bases; J trimming: 2 bases; junction bases outside the gene matches: 7. In DNA form, the CDR3 reads TGTGCCAGCAAACGGACAGGCGTTAACACCGGGGAGCTGTTTTTT. Its translation is CASKRTGVNTGELFF.

This clonotype showed up just a few times. V is TRBV4-3 and J is TRBJ1-1; D is perhaps TRBD1 (5 bases). The germline V and J ends were trimmed by 2 bases and 4 bases, with 14 bases remaining between them. This CDR3 spans 15 amino acids. Germline CDR1 LGHNA, CDR2 YSLEER. In DNA, the CDR3 is TGCGCCAGCAGCCAAAGTAGGGGTCGGGGCACTGAAGCTTTCTTT. Amino acid sequence: CASSQSRGRGTEAFF.

The gene calls are TRBV7-2 and TRBJ1-2; weak D call: TRBD1 (5 bases). CDR1 SGHTA and CDR2 FQGNSA come from the germline V gene. The CDR3 extends over 13 amino acids. Trimming cost V 6 bases and J 14 bases, with 22 bases left between them. CDR3: CASRPLGPQYSTF. CDR3 bases: TGTGCCAGCAGACCCCTGGGGCCCCAGTACTCTACCTTC. Full variable domain (outside the CDR3, taken from reference TRBV7-2 and TRBJ1-2): GAGVSQSPSNKVTEKGKDVELRCDPISGHTALYWYRQSLGQGLEFLIYFQGNSAPDKSGLPSDRFSAERTGGSVSTLTIQRTQQEDSAVYLCASRPLGPQYSTFGSGTRLTVV.